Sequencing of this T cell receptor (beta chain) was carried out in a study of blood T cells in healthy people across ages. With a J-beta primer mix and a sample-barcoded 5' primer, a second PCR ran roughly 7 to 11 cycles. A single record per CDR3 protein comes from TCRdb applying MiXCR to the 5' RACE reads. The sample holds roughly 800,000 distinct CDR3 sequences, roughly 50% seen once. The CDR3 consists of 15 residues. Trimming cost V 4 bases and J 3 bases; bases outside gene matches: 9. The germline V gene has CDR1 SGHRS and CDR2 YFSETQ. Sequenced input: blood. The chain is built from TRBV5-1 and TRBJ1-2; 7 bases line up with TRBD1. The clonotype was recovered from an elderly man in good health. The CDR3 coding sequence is TGCGCCAGCAGCGAGAACAGGGGAGGGGACTATGGCTACACCTTC. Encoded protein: CASSENRGGDYGYTF. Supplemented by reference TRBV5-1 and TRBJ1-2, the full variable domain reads KAGVTQTPRYLIKTRGQQVTLSCSPISGHRSVSWYQQTPGQGLQFLFEYFSETQRNKGNFPGRFSGRQFSNSRSEMNVSTLELGDSALYLCASSENRGGDYGYTFGSGTRLTVV.